This T cell receptor (beta chain) comes out of a study (dated by TCRdb to about 2015). Background on the whole study: Whether tumor-infiltrating Tregs in breast cancer are recruited from blood Tregs or converted in situ from other CD4+ T cell subsets was tested.

The investigation overall reported the following: The TCR gene usage of tumor memory CD4+ T cells clustered together with blood and lymph node memory CD4+ cells and with lymph node naive CD4+ cells. Rather than covering whole repertoires, validation in the larger cohort was restricted to a single TCR beta V-J rearrangement. Tumor-infiltrating Treg TCR alpha and beta sequences overlapped most with tumor naive CD4+ T cells, then with blood naive CD4+ T cells.

To purify naive CD4+ T cells, the Miltenyi Naive CD4+ T Cell Isolation kit was used, and CD25 microbeads served to deplete Tregs. Tregs, naive and memory CD4+ T cells from tumor, blood and ipsilateral draining lymph nodes of about five breast cancer patients underwent full-length TCR alpha and beta sequencing. Tumor tissue and lymph nodes from ipsilateral axillary dissection were perfused with PBS, minced and digested with collagenase I and hyaluronidase. A purity exceeding 90% was confirmed by FACS for the sorted cell populations. A single count supports this clonotype. It has no known antigen specificity. A read error may account for a junction end that differs from germline. The germline V gene (reference sequence) sets CDR1 to LGHDT and CDR2 to YNNKEL. The CDR3 measures 14 amino acids from cysteine to phenylalanine. CDR3 DNA is the only sequence kept; it has 42 bases, read in frame from the first base.

Full-length TCR variable regions were amplified by 5' RACE PCR with constant-region reverse primers, and semi-nested PCR with Nested Universal Primer A was subsequently performed. The ReliaPrep RNA Cell Miniprep System was used to extract total RNA, which was then reverse transcribed into 5'RACE-ready cDNA with the SMARTer RACE 5'/3' Kit. Multiplex adaptors were used to barcode the full-length TCR alpha and beta libraries, which were then sequenced on an Illumina MiSeq. The source study handled its data this way. For each of nine subset-tissue groups, sequencing data from the five patients were combined, and the groups were compared by unsupervised clustering of TCR gene usage. The Morisita-Horn index was used to calculate repertoire similarity, with shared sequences weighted by how much each contributed to each repertoire. The public reads were reprocessed in TCRdb via fastp at Q25 and MiXCR, keeping in-frame beta chains. One record per CDR3 amino acid sequence lists the most common genes and DNA. TCRdb assigned the V and J calls; the authors' analysis was not used. In this sample the table shows fewer than 25,000 distinct CDR3 sequences, 30% of which occur a single time. Roughly 2.2% of the sample lies in the top ten.

What was sequenced was tumor-infiltrating naive CD4+ T cells sorted from the breast tumor. The cell subset or site label, as the study defines it: naive CD4+ T cells, CD4+CD45RA+CD25-. The origin of this receptor is a female donor with breast cancer. The V gene is TRBV3-1 and the J gene is TRBJ1-4, with 8 junctional bases fitting TRBD1. The nucleotides are TGTGCCAGCAGTCCCAGGGGGCAATATGAAGAACTGTTTTTT. Translated, it reads CASSPRGQYEELFF.